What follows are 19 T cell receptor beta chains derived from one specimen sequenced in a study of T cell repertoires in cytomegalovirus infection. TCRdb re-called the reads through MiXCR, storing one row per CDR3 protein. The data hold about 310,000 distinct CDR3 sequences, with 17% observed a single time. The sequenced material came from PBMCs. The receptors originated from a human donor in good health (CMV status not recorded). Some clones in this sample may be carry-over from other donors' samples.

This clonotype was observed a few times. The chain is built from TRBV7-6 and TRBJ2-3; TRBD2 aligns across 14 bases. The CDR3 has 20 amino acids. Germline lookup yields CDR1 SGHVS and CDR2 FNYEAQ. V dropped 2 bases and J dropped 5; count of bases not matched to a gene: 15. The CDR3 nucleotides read TGTGCCAGCAGCTTATTTAGCCTTACCACCGGGACTAGCGGGAGAGATACGCAGTATTTT. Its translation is CASSLFSLTTGTSGRDTQYF.

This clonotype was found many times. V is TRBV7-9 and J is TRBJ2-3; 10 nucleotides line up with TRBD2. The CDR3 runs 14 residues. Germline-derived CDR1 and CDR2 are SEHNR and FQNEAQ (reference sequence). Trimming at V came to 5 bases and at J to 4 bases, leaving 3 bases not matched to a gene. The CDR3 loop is CASSSGGAPDTQYF. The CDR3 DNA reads TGTGCCAGCAGCAGCGGGGGGGCCCCAGATACGCAGTATTTT.

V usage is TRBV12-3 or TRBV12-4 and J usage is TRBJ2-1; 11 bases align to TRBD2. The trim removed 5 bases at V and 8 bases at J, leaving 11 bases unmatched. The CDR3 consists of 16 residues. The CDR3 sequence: CASSPRISGGAHEQFF. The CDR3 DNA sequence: TGTGCCAGCAGTCCCCGTATTAGCGGGGGGGCCCATGAGCAGTTCTTC.

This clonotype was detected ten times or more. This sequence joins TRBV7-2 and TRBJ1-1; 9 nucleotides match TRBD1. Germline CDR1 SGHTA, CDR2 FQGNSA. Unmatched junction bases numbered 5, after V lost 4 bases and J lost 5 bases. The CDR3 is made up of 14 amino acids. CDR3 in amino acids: CASSSTGGRTEAFF. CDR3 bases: TGTGCCAGCAGCTCCACAGGGGGCAGAACTGAAGCTTTCTTT.

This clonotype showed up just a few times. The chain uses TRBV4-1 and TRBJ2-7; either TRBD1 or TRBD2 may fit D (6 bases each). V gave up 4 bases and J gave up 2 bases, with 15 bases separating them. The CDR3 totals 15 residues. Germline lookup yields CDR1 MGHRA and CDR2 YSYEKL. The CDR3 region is CASSRSGALPYEQYF. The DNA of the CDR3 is TGCGCCAGCAGCCGGTCGGGGGCCCTCCCCTACGAGCAGTACTTC.

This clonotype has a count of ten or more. The CDR3 loop reads CASSLGWGGTEAFF. DNA for the CDR3: TGTGCCAGCAGCTTAGGTTGGGGGGGCACTGAAGCTTTCTTT. The chain has TRBV7-2 and TRBJ1-1, with a possible D match to TRBD1 (5 bases). The CDR3 length is 14 residues. CDR1 and CDR2 from the germline V gene are SGHTA and FQGNSA. The germline V and J ends were trimmed by 1 base and 4 bases, with 10 bases remaining between them.

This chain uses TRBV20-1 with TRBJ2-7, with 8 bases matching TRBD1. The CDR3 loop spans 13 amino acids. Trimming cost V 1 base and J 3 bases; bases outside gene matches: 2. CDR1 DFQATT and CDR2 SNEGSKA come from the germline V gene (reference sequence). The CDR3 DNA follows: TGCAGTGCTAGAGGAGGGACAGGCTACGAGCAGTACTTC. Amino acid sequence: CSARGGTGYEQYF.

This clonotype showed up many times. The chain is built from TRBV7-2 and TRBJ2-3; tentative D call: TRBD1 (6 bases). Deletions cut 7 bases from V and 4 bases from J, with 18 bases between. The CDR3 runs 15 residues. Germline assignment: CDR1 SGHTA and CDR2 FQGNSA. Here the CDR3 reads CASIRGFNVADTQYF. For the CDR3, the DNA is TGTGCCAGCATTAGGGGGTTTAACGTAGCAGATACGCAGTATTTT. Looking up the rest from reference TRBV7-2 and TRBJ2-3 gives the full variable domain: GAGVSQSPSNKVTEKGKDVELRCDPISGHTALYWYRQSLGQGLEFLIYFQGNSAPDKSGLPSDRFSAERTGGSVSTLTIQRTQQEDSAVYLCASIRGFNVADTQYFGPGTRLTVL.

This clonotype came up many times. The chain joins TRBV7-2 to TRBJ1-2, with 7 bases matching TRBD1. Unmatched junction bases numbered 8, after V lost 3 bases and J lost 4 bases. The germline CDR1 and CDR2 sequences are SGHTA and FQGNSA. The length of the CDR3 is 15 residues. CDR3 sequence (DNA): TGTGCCAGCAGCTTTTTAGTGACAGGGAGCTATGGCTACACCTTC. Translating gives CASSFLVTGSYGYTF.

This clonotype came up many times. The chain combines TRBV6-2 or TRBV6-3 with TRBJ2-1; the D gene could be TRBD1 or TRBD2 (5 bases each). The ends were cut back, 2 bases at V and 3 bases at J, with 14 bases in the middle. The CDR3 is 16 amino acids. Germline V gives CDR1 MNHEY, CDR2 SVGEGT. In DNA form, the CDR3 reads TGTGCCAGCAGTTACCTAGGGGAGCCCCGCTACAATGAGCAGTTCTTC. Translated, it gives CASSYLGEPRYNEQFF.

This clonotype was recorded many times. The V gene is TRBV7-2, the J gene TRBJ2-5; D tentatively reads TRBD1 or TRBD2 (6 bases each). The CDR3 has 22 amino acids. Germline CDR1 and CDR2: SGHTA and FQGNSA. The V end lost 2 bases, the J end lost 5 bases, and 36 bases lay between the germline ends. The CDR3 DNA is TGTGCCAGCAGCTTAACCATTTCGCCGGGACCGGGGGCCCGGGGCGCATTGGAGACCCAGTACTTC. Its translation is CASSLTISPGPGARGALETQYF.

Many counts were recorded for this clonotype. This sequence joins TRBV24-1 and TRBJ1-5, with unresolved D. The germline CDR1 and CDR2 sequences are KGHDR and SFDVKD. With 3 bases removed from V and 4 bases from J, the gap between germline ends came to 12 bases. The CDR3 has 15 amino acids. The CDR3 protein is CATSDNSRSNQPQHF. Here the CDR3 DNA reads TGTGCCACCAGTGATAATTCCAGGTCAAATCAGCCCCAGCATTTT.

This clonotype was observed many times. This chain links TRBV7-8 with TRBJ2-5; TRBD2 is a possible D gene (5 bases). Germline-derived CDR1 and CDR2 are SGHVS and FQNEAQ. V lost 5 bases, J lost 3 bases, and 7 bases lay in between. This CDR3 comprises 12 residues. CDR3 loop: CASSPGKETQYF. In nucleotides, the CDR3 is TGTGCCAGCAGCCCGGGGAAAGAGACCCAGTACTTC.

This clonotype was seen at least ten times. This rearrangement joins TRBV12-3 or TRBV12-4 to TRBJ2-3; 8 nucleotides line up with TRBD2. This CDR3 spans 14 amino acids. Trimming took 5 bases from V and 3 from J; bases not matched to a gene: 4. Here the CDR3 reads CASSPGLATDTQYF. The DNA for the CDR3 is TGTGCCAGCAGTCCCGGACTAGCAACAGATACGCAGTATTTT.

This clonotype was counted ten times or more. CDR3 coding DNA: TGTGCCAGCACCAACCCCTCATTTGGCTACACCTTC. Translating it yields CASTNPSFGYTF. The J gene is TRBJ1-2, the V gene TRBV7-2; the D is unclear. Germline loops: CDR1 SGHTA, CDR2 FQGNSA. The CDR3 totals 12 residues. The germline V and J ends were trimmed by 7 bases and 7 bases, with 13 bases remaining between them.

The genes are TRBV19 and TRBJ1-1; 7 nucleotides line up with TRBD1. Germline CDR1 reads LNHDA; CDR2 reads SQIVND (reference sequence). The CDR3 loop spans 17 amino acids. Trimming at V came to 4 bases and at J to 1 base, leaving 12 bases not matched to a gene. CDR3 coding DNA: TGTGCCAGTAGTACATCAGCTCGACAGGGTTGGAACACTGAAGCTTTCTTT. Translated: CASSTSARQGWNTEAFF.

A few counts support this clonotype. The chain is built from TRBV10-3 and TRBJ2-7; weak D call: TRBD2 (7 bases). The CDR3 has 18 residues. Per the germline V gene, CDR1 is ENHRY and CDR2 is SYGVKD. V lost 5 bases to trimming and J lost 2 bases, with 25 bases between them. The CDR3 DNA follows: TGTGCCATCAGTCAACACTTAGGGGGGGCGGGTAGCACCTACGAGCAGTACTTC. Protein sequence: CAISQHLGGAGSTYEQYF.

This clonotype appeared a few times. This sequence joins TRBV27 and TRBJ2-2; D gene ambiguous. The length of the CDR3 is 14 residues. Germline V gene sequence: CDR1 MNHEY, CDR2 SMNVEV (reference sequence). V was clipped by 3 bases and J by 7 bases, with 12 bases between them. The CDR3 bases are TGTGCCAGCAGTTTCGCCCTCAGGCGCGGGGAGCTGTTTTTT. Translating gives CASSFALRRGELFF.

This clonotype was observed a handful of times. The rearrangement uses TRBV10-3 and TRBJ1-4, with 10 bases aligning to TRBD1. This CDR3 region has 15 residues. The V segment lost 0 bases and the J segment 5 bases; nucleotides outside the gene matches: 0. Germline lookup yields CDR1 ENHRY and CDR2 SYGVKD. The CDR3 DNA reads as TGTGCCATCAGTGAGTCGACAGGGGGCAATGAAAAACTGTTTTTT. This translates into CAISESTGGNEKLFF.